The next 25 T cell receptor beta chains were all read from a single sample in a study of T cells after somatic rescue of genetic block. Assay used: immunoSEQ multiplex PCR; TCRdb lists only in-frame clones, some missing. Seen here are about 67,000 clones, about 90% observed once, and the top ten hold approximately 3%. The material sequenced was peripheral blood mononuclear cells (PBMCs). The receptors were gathered from a man aged 35 to 55.

The genes are TRBV6-1 and TRBJ2-3, with D possibly called TRBD1 or TRBD2 (5 bases each). Germline V gene data show CDR1 as MNHNS and CDR2 as SASEGT. Trimming stripped 8 bases from V and 6 bases from J, with 18 bases between. CDR3 size: 14 residues. CDR3 residues: CASEGQQGVDTQYF. The CDR3 DNA sequence: TGTGCCAGCGAAGGTCAGCAGGGAGTGGATACGCAGTATTTT.

V usage is TRBV7-8 and J usage is TRBJ2-2, with D possibly being TRBD1 (6 bases). CDR1 and CDR2 (germline): SGHVS, FQNEAQ. The CDR3 contains 15 residues. The V end lost 6 bases, the J end lost 1 base, and 12 bases lay between the germline ends. This CDR3 is CASRSHRENTGELFF. Here the CDR3 DNA reads TGTGCCAGCAGATCCCACAGGGAGAACACCGGGGAGCTGTTTTTT.

V and J are TRBV7-6 and TRBJ2-2; the D is unclear. CDR1 SGHVS and CDR2 FNYEAQ come from the germline V gene. Trimming left V 0 bases short and J 2 bases short, with 16 bases between. This CDR3 is 18 amino acids long. The CDR3 nucleotides are TGTGCCAGCAGCTTAGCGGTCCTCATACCTGTCAACACCGGGGAGCTGTTTTTT. Encoded protein: CASSLAVLIPVNTGELFF.

The chain joins TRBV7-6 to TRBJ1-4; TRBD1 matches 10 bases. The junction had 9 bases not matched to a gene; V was cut back by 1 base and J by 4 bases. The CDR3 extends over 18 amino acids. CDR1 is SGHVS, CDR2 FNYEAQ, per germline. CDR3 loop: CASSLDLGQGVGNEKLFF. The CDR3 DNA reads TGTGCCAGCAGCTTAGACTTAGGACAGGGGGTTGGTAATGAAAAACTGTTTTTT.

The chain uses TRBV28 and TRBJ2-2, with D possibly TRBD2 on 6 matching bases. V was shortened by 4 bases and J by 6 bases, with 9 bases between the two germline ends. The CDR3 spans 13 residues. Germline V gene sequence: CDR1 MDHEN, CDR2 SYDVKM. The CDR3 protein is CASSSRLAGELFF. CDR3 nucleotide sequence: TGTGCCAGCAGTTCAAGACTAGCCGGGGAGCTGTTTTTT.

The gene calls are TRBV28 and TRBJ1-5; D may be TRBD1 (6 bases). CDR1 and CDR2 from the germline V gene are MDHEN and SYDVKM. This CDR3 has 15 amino acids. Trimming shortened V by 6 bases and J by 7 bases, and 19 bases separated the two germline ends. CDR3 nucleotides: TGTGCCAGCAGCCCCGCCGGGCAGGGGTGGCAGCCCCAGCATTTT. Translating gives CASSPAGQGWQPQHF.

This chain uses TRBV6-5 with TRBJ1-6; 10 bases are shared with TRBD1. The germline V gene encodes CDR1 MNHEY and CDR2 SVGAGI. The CDR3 spans 14 residues. V gave up 7 bases and J gave up 8 bases; unmatched junction bases: 5. CDR3 coding DNA: TGTGCCAGCACCCGGGACAGGGGCTATTCACCCCTCCACTTT. Protein: CASTRDRGYSPLHF.

The chain couples TRBV5-8 to TRBJ2-1; weak D call: TRBD1 (6 bases). Trimming stripped 2 bases from V and 6 bases from J, with 9 bases between. CDR3 length: 13 residues. Germline V gives CDR1 SGHTS, CDR2 YDEGEE. The CDR3: CASSLRGGNEQFF. For the CDR3, the DNA is TGTGCCAGCAGCTTACGAGGGGGCAATGAGCAGTTCTTC.

The V and J genes are TRBV27 and TRBJ2-7, with TRBD2 matching over 13 bases. Germline assignment: CDR1 MNHEY and CDR2 SMNVEV (reference sequence). The ends lost 4 bases at V and 2 bases at J; junction bases unmatched: 2. The CDR3 is made up of 15 amino acids. The CDR3 DNA reads TGTGCCAGCAGTTGGGGGACTAGCGGGGCCTACGAGCAGTACTTC. Its translation: CASSWGTSGAYEQYF.

This rearrangement joins TRBV5-4 to TRBJ2-1; D gene uncertain. V was trimmed by 0 bases and J by 7 bases, leaving 8 bases between them. Germline assignment: CDR1 SGHNT and CDR2 YYREEE (reference sequence). CDR3 length equals 13 residues. The DNA for the CDR3 is TGTGCCAGCAGCTTGGGCACCGTAAATGAGCAGTTCTTC. Its protein is CASSLGTVNEQFF.

This CDR3 is CASSPNPGQTNEKLFF. CDR3 sequence (DNA): TGTGCCAGCAGCCCCAATCCGGGACAGACAAATGAAAAACTGTTTTTT. The chain is built from TRBV4-2 and TRBJ1-4; the match to TRBD1 covers 7 bases. Germline values: CDR1 LGHNA, CDR2 YNFKEQ. Losses at the gene ends were 4 bases for V and 5 bases for J; bases not matched to a gene: 10. The CDR3 is made up of 16 amino acids.

The chain recombines TRBV28 with TRBJ2-3; D perhaps matches TRBD2 (5 bases). There are 15 residues in the CDR3. Germline-derived CDR1 and CDR2 are MDHEN and SYDVKM. The germline V and J ends were trimmed by 2 bases and 0 bases, with 9 bases remaining between them. The CDR3 is CASSLGRASTDTQYF. DNA for the CDR3: TGTGCCAGCAGTTTAGGGCGGGCCAGCACAGATACGCAGTATTTT.

Written as DNA, the CDR3 is TGTGCCAGCAAAACTAGGGCCTCACTTAGCTCCTACAATGAGCAGTTCTTC. Translated: CASKTRASLSSYNEQFF. The V gene is TRBV2, the J gene TRBJ2-1; D might be TRBD2 (5 bases). The germline V gene encodes CDR1 SNHLY and CDR2 FYNNEI. This CDR3 region has 17 residues. The V end was cut by 7 bases, the J end by 0 bases, with 19 bases between.

The V gene is TRBV5-1, the J gene TRBJ2-3; perhaps TRBD2 as D (6 bases). V was trimmed by 5 bases and J by 4 bases, leaving 17 bases between them. This CDR3 is 15 amino acids long. Germline CDR1 SGHRS, CDR2 YFSETQ. CDR3 amino acids: CASSLSGPQSDTQYF. The CDR3 nucleotides read TGCGCCAGCAGTCTTAGCGGTCCTCAGTCAGATACGCAGTATTTT.

The genes are TRBV4-1 and TRBJ2-7; D not resolved. Germline lookup yields CDR1 MGHRA and CDR2 YSYEKL. The germline V and J ends were trimmed by 2 bases and 2 bases, with 10 bases remaining between them. The CDR3 runs 14 residues. CDR3: CASSQLDGAYEQYF. The CDR3 DNA sequence: TGCGCCAGCAGCCAACTGGACGGTGCCTACGAGCAGTACTTC.

The table lists this clone with a count of one. J is TRBJ1-4 and V is TRBV2; D is unresolved. Germline V gene data show CDR1 as SNHLY and CDR2 as FYNNEI. The CDR3 runs 14 residues. Trimming took 8 bases from V and 0 from J, leaving 10 bases between them. This chain's CDR3 is CASLEASTNEKLFF. The CDR3 bases are TGTGCCAGCCTGGAGGCTTCAACTAATGAAAAACTGTTTTTT.

This clone was picked up a small number of times. The chain uses TRBV6-5 and TRBJ2-7; D possibly matches TRBD1 or TRBD2 (6 bases each). The CDR3 is 16 residues long. Trimming pared 2 bases from V and 2 bases from J, leaving 16 bases between. CDR1 is MNHEY, CDR2 SVGAGI, per germline. CDR3 sequence reads: CASSYALTGATYEQYF. DNA for the CDR3: TGTGCCAGCAGTTACGCCTTAACGGGGGCGACCTACGAGCAGTACTTC.

The chain combines TRBV7-2 with TRBJ1-1; possible D gene TRBD1, 5 bases. CDR1 and CDR2 from the germline V gene are SGHTA and FQGNSA. Deletions cut 5 bases from V and 11 bases from J, with 18 bases between. The CDR3 has 13 residues. CDR3 nucleotide sequence: TGTGCCAGCAGCGCGAGCTGGGGGACCGGGGCTTTCTTT. Translating it yields CASSASWGTGAFF.

The J gene is TRBJ2-7, the V gene TRBV27, with D maybe TRBD2 (5 bases). Germline CDR1 reads MNHEY; CDR2 reads SMNVEV (reference sequence). The CDR3 length is 13 residues. The V gene lost 4 bases and the J gene lost 7 bases, with 14 bases spanning the gap. CDR3 coding DNA: TGTGCCAGCAGTTCCTCGGAGGCAGGTGAGCAGTACTTC. Amino acid sequence: CASSSSEAGEQYF.

The chain links TRBV5-6 to TRBJ2-3, with D possibly TRBD2 on 5 matching bases. The CDR3 is made up of 13 amino acids. V was shortened by 0 bases and J by 5 bases, with 7 bases between the two germline ends. Germline CDR1 is SGHDT and CDR2 is YYEEEE. CDR3 coding DNA: TGTGCCAGCAGCTTGGCCCGGGGAGATACGCAGTATTTT. It encodes CASSLARGDTQYF.

The chain recombines TRBV19 with TRBJ2-7; D is possibly TRBD1 (5 bases). Trimming took off 4 bases at V and 0 bases at J, with 16 bases between the two ends. The CDR3 totals 16 residues. From germline, CDR1 is LNHDA and CDR2 SQIVND (reference sequence). Here the CDR3 reads CASSTIPGLSSYEQYF. Here the CDR3 DNA reads TGTGCCAGTAGTACCATACCAGGGCTGAGCTCCTACGAGCAGTACTTC.

This chain uses TRBV9 with TRBJ1-6, with a tentative D call TRBD1 (6 bases). Germline V CDR1 and CDR2: SGDLS, YYNGEE. V lost 3 bases, J lost 0 bases, and 13 bases lay in between. CDR3 length equals 17 residues. CDR3 protein: CASSEGGGFSYNSPLHF. The CDR3 DNA is TGTGCCAGCAGCGAAGGGGGGGGCTTCTCCTATAATTCACCCCTCCACTTT.

The rearrangement uses TRBV7-8 and TRBJ2-7; 13 nucleotides align to TRBD2. The junction had 4 bases not matched to a gene; V was cut back by 2 bases and J by 6 bases. This CDR3 spans 15 amino acids. Per the germline V gene, CDR1 is SGHVS and CDR2 is FQNEAQ. This CDR3 reads CASSLWTSGGGEQYF. The CDR3 coding sequence is TGTGCCAGCAGCTTATGGACTAGCGGGGGAGGCGAGCAGTACTTC.

The chain combines TRBV5-8 with TRBJ2-3, with D perhaps given as TRBD1 or TRBD2 (5 bases each). CDR1 is SGHTS and CDR2 is YDEGEE in the germline V gene. V lost 1 base and J lost 4, with 13 bases in between. This CDR3 is 15 amino acids long. The CDR3 sequence is CASSLQGVSADTQYF. In DNA, the CDR3 is TGTGCCAGCAGCTTGCAGGGAGTGAGCGCAGATACGCAGTATTTT.

This chain uses TRBV4-3 with TRBJ2-2; D remains unclear. Per the germline V gene, CDR1 is LGHNA and CDR2 is YSLEER. The length of the CDR3 is 15 residues. V lost 2 bases to trimming and J lost 6 bases, with 13 bases between them. The CDR3 bases are TGCGCCAGCAGCCAAATGGTCGGTTTCGCCGGGGAGCTGTTTTTT. Amino acids: CASSQMVGFAGELFF.